A single sample is the source of the 16 T cell receptor beta chains below, sequenced in a study of blood T cell repertoires in COVID-19. Repertoires were generated with immunoSEQ multiplex PCR, while TCRdb's copy carries only in-frame clones and drops some. The sample has about 130,000 clones, under 90% seen once. The specimen sequenced was peripheral blood. These receptors all stem from a woman between 55 and 75 years old with active or convalescent COVID-19.

The V call is TRBV7-3, the J call TRBJ2-2, with D possibly TRBD2 on 5 matching bases. Germline V gives CDR1 SGHTA, CDR2 FQGTGA. CDR3 length: 16 residues. Deletions cut 5 bases from V and 5 bases from J, with 18 bases between. The CDR3 here is CASSHLGGSQTGELFF. CDR3 nucleotide sequence: TGTGCCAGCAGCCACCTTGGTGGGAGTCAGACCGGGGAGCTGTTTTTT.

A single count supports this clone. J is TRBJ1-5 and V is TRBV6-5; 7 bases agree with TRBD1. Germline V gene lookup returns CDR1 MNHEY and CDR2 SVGAGI. The V gene end was trimmed by 5 bases and the J gene end by 3 bases; junction bases not matched to a gene: 7. The CDR3 extends over 15 amino acids. CDR3 coding DNA: TGTGCCAGCAGTCCACAGACAGGGTTCAATCAGCCCCAGCATTTT. It specifies CASSPQTGFNQPQHF.

The chain links TRBV21-1 to TRBJ2-2; the listed D gene, TRBD2, was not tested against the DNA. TRBV21-1 is tagged as a pseudogene. The CDR3 runs 17 residues. The CDR3 DNA is TGTGCCAGCAGCAAACAGCGGGGCGGGAGGACTGGAGGGGAGCTGTTTTTT. Its protein is CASSKQRGGRTGGELFF.

This sequence joins TRBV4-3 and TRBJ2-1; possible D gene TRBD2, 6 bases. The V and J ends lost 3 bases and 0 bases respectively, with 9 bases between them. Per the germline V gene, CDR1 is LGHNA and CDR2 is YSLEER. This CDR3 contains 15 residues. The CDR3 nucleotides read TGCGCCAGCAGCCAGGACGGGAGCTCCTACAATGAGCAGTTCTTC. Translated: CASSQDGSSYNEQFF.

V usage is TRBV29-1 and J usage is TRBJ1-4, with a possible D match to TRBD1 (6 bases). V gave up 6 bases and J gave up 6 bases, with 11 bases separating them. Germline assignment: CDR1 SQVTM and CDR2 ANQGSEA. The length of the CDR3 is 12 residues. Here the CDR3 DNA reads TGCAGCGTGTCGGGGGGCGATGAAAAACTGTTTTTT. The encoded protein is CSVSGGDEKLFF. The full variable domain, in which reference TRBV29-1 and TRBJ1-4 provide the parts outside the CDR3, is SAVISQKPSRDICQRGTSLTIQCQVDSQVTMMFWYRQQPGQSLTLIATANQGSEATYESGFVIDKFPISRPNLTFSTLTVSNMSPEDSSIYLCSVSGGDEKLFFGSGTQLSVL.

The chain is built from TRBV4-1 and TRBJ2-6; TRBD1 aligns across 8 bases. The CDR3 extends over 18 amino acids. V lost 1 base, J lost 3 bases, and 8 bases stayed unmatched. Germline CDR1 MGHRA, CDR2 YSYEKL. CDR3 sequence (DNA): TGCGCCAGCAGCCAAGCCAGGACAGGGAGGTTTGGGGCCAACGTCCTGACTTTC. Amino acids: CASSQARTGRFGANVLTF.

The chain uses TRBV6-1 and TRBJ2-7; 7 nucleotides align to TRBD1. The CDR3 sequence is 13 residues long. CDR1 and CDR2 from the germline V gene are MNHNS and SASEGT. J was trimmed by 2 bases and V by 5 bases; bases with no gene match: 3. CDR3 sequence: CASSPGTAYEQYF. CDR3 bases: TGTGCCAGCAGTCCGGGGACAGCCTACGAGCAGTACTTC.

This clone was seen more than once but under ten times. The chain joins TRBV5-4 to TRBJ2-7, with D possibly TRBD2 on 6 matching bases. Germline values: CDR1 SGHNT, CDR2 YYREEE (reference sequence). The CDR3 spans 18 residues. V lost 0 bases to trimming and J lost 1 base, with 20 bases between them. In nucleotides, the CDR3 is TGTGCCAGCAGCTTGGCCAAAGCCGGGACTTACACATCCTACGAGCAGTACTTC. Its translation: CASSLAKAGTYTSYEQYF.

DNA of the CDR3: TGTGCCAGCAGCCAAACAACCAGAACAGGAGAGCAGTTCTTC. Translation gives CASSQTTRTGEQFF. This chain links TRBV3-1 (or the pseudogene TRBV3-2) with TRBJ2-1, with a weak D call TRBD1 (5 bases). The CDR3 is made up of 14 amino acids. V was cut by 2 bases and J by 10 bases, with 15 bases left in between. CDR1 LGHDT and CDR2 YNNKEL come from the germline V gene (reference sequence).

V usage is TRBV9 and J usage is TRBJ1-5, with TRBD1 matching 9 bases. The CDR3 is 14 residues long. Losses at the gene ends were 3 bases for V and 6 bases for J; bases not matched to a gene: 4. Germline CDR1 and CDR2: SGDLS and YYNGEE. In DNA form, the CDR3 reads TGTGCCAGCAGCGCCGGGACAGGGAGTCAGCCCCAGCATTTT. Amino acid sequence: CASSAGTGSQPQHF. The variable domain in full, with the rest retrieved from reference TRBV9 and TRBJ1-5, is DSGVTQTPKHLITATGQRVTLRCSPRSGDLSVYWYQQSLDQGLQFLIQYYNGEERAKGNILERFSAQQFPDLHSELNLSSLELGDSALYFCASSAGTGSQPQHFGDGTRLSIL.

The chain links TRBV2 to TRBJ1-5, with TRBD1 matching 11 bases. Trimming at V came to 4 bases and at J to 5 bases, leaving 7 bases not matched to a gene. The length of the CDR3 is 16 residues. Germline V gene data show CDR1 as SNHLY and CDR2 as FYNNEI. The DNA for the CDR3 is TGTGCCAGCAGTGCGAGAGGGACAGGGGGATATCAGCCCCAGCATTTT. This sequence encodes CASSARGTGGYQPQHF.

The V call is TRBV19, the J call TRBJ2-1, with 8 positions matching TRBD2. V shed 5 bases, J shed 0 bases, and the junction held 3 bases outside the gene matches. Germline V lookup: CDR1 LNHDA, CDR2 SQIVND (reference sequence). This CDR3 region has 15 residues. CDR3 DNA: TGTGCCAGTAGTGTAGCGGGAAACTCCTACAATGAGCAGTTCTTC. It yields the protein CASSVAGNSYNEQFF.

This rearrangement joins TRBV28 to TRBJ1-2; 11 bases map to TRBD1. The CDR3 is made up of 14 amino acids. V lost 2 bases to trimming and J lost 8 bases; unmatched junction nucleotides: 4. The germline gives CDR1 MDHEN, CDR2 SYDVKM. CDR3 sequence reads: CASSLPDRGQGYTF. CDR3 bases: TGTGCCAGCAGTTTACCGGACAGGGGGCAGGGCTACACCTTC.

The chain recombines TRBV7-2 with TRBJ2-5; 8 bases are a match to TRBD1. Germline V gene sequence: CDR1 SGHTA, CDR2 FQGNSA. The junction had 3 bases not matched to a gene; V was cut back by 2 bases and J by 1 base. The CDR3 is made up of 15 amino acids. CDR3 coding DNA: TGTGCCAGCAGCTTACCTACAGGGGGCCAAGAGACCCAGTACTTC. As protein: CASSLPTGGQETQYF.

This clone appeared once. The chain links TRBV10-2 to TRBJ1-1; tentatively, D is TRBD1 (5 bases). Germline V gene sequence: CDR1 WSHSY, CDR2 SAAADI. With 6 bases removed from V and 4 bases from J, the gap between germline ends came to 18 bases. This CDR3 is 15 amino acids long. CDR3 amino acids: CASSDAGTRITEAFF. The CDR3 DNA is TGCGCCAGCAGCGATGCCGGGACTCGCATCACTGAAGCTTTCTTT.

V gene TRBV7-9 combines with J gene TRBJ1-5; 7 bases agree with TRBD1. The germline CDR1 and CDR2 sequences are SEHNR and FQNEAQ (reference sequence). V dropped 5 bases and J dropped 2; count of bases not matched to a gene: 6. The CDR3 runs 15 residues. CDR3 sequence reads: CASSPGTAGNQPQHF. CDR3 nucleotide sequence: TGTGCCAGCAGCCCCGGGACAGCGGGCAATCAGCCCCAGCATTTT.